Following are 27 T cell receptor beta chains from one sample sequenced in a study of T cell repertoires in cytomegalovirus infection. TCRdb processed the reads anew with MiXCR; each CDR3 protein has one entry. The sample has about 740,000 distinct CDR3 sequences; about a third are singletons. The specimen was PBMCs. The origin of the receptors is a human donor in good health (CMV status not recorded). Some clones in this sample may be carry-over from other donors' samples.

This clonotype has a single count. V is TRBV29-1 and J is TRBJ2-5, with unresolved D. CDR3 length: 12 residues. Trimming stripped 6 bases from V and 4 bases from J, with 12 bases between. CDR1 is SQVTM, CDR2 ANQGSEA, per germline. In DNA, the CDR3 is TGCAGCGTATCCCCGGCGATAGAGACCCAGTACTTC. This encodes CSVSPAIETQYF.

This chain joins TRBV5-5 and TRBJ1-1; no clear D. This CDR3 has 14 residues. Germline assignment: CDR1 SGHKS and CDR2 YYEKEE (reference sequence). Trimming removed 0 bases at V and 0 bases at J, with 6 bases between. The CDR3 DNA reads TGTGCCAGCAGCTTGGAGGACCTGAACACTGAAGCTTTCTTT. Translation gives CASSLEDLNTEAFF. Together with reference TRBV5-5 and TRBJ1-1, the CDR3 gives the full variable domain: DAGVTQSPTHLIKTRGQQVTLRCSPISGHKSVSWYQQVLGQGPQFIFQYYEKEERGRGNFPDRFSARQFPNYSSELNVNALLLGDSALYLCASSLEDLNTEAFFGQGTRLTVV.

This clonotype was seen just once. The V and J genes are TRBV30 and TRBJ2-7; D unresolved. Germline V gene sequence: CDR1 GTSNPN, CDR2 SVGIG (reference sequence). The CDR3 length is 13 residues. V was trimmed by 0 bases and J by 3 bases, leaving 9 bases between them. The CDR3: CAWSVDENYEQYF. In nucleotides, the CDR3 is TGTGCCTGGAGTGTAGATGAAAACTACGAGCAGTACTTC.

V is TRBV19 and J is TRBJ2-7; 11 nucleotides line up with TRBD1. V lost 3 bases and J lost 7; bases outside the gene matches: 8. Germline V gene sequence: CDR1 LNHDA, CDR2 SQIVND (reference sequence). CDR3 length: 15 amino acids. The CDR3 reads CASSIGGTGGDEQYF. The CDR3 nucleotides read TGTGCCAGTAGTATTGGAGGGACAGGGGGTGATGAGCAGTACTTC.

The rearrangement links TRBV7-6 to TRBJ2-2, with 7 bases aligning to TRBD2. This CDR3 has 14 residues. Germline-derived CDR1 and CDR2 are SGHVS and FNYEAQ. Losses at the gene ends were 1 base for V and 7 bases for J; bases not matched to a gene: 3. The CDR3 bases are TGTGCCAGCAGCTTAGAGGCGGGGGTCGGGGAGCTGTTTTTT. This codes for CASSLEAGVGELFF. Full variable domain (rest looked up from reference TRBV7-6 and TRBJ2-2): GAGVSQSPRYKVTKRGQDVALRCDPISGHVSLYWYRQALGQGPEFLTYFNYEAQQDKSGLPNDRFSAERPEGSISTLTIQRTEQRDSAMYRCASSLEAGVGELFFGEGSRLTVL.

This clonotype has more than one count but fewer than ten. The chain joins TRBV2 to TRBJ2-5; 7 bases are shared with TRBD1. Germline CDR1 and CDR2: SNHLY and FYNNEI. Trimming at V came to 6 bases and at J to 0 bases, leaving 7 bases not matched to a gene. There are 15 residues in the CDR3. CDR3 sequence reads: CASRGTDTYQETQYF. The CDR3 bases are TGTGCCAGCAGGGGGACAGATACGTACCAAGAGACCCAGTACTTC.

The V and J genes are TRBV12-3 or TRBV12-4 and TRBJ1-1, with a weak D call TRBD1 (5 bases). V was trimmed by 4 bases and J by 5 bases, leaving 20 bases between them. The CDR3 covers 16 residues. CDR3 residues: CASSSPPGPGRTEAFF. The DNA for the CDR3 is TGTGCCAGCAGTTCCCCGCCGGGACCCGGGAGAACTGAAGCTTTCTTT.

This clonotype was detected a few times. The CDR3 DNA is TGTGCCAGCAGTCGTTTGCCCACTAGCGGGGGGGAGACCCAGTACTTC. Encoded protein: CASSRLPTSGGETQYF. This chain uses TRBV7-3 with TRBJ2-5; 12 bases are a match to TRBD2. The CDR3 contains 16 residues. V gave up 6 bases and J gave up 5 bases; unmatched junction bases: 10. Germline CDR1 SGHTA, CDR2 FQGTGA.

The chain joins TRBV6-5 to TRBJ2-6; D is uncertain. CDR1 is MNHEY, CDR2 SVGAGI, per germline. This CDR3 contains 13 residues. V lost 6 bases and J lost 4, with 7 bases in between. The CDR3 DNA is TGTGCCAGCAGCCCTATGGGGGCCAACGTCCTGACTTTC. Encoded protein: CASSPMGANVLTF.

J is TRBJ2-3 and V is TRBV28, with TRBD2 matching over 12 bases. V was pared by 5 bases and J by 6 bases, with 9 bases of the junction left unmatched. Looked up from germline, CDR1 is MDHEN and CDR2 is SYDVKM. The CDR3 spans 16 residues. CDR3 region: CASSTPSGRVMDTQYF. The CDR3 nucleotides read TGTGCCAGCAGTACCCCTAGCGGGAGGGTTATGGATACGCAGTATTTT.

V and J are TRBV19 and TRBJ1-1; 7 bases are a match to TRBD1. The V segment lost 4 bases and the J segment 1 base; nucleotides outside the gene matches: 9. Germline lookup yields CDR1 LNHDA and CDR2 SQIVND (reference sequence). The CDR3 runs to 16 residues. CDR3 in amino acids: CASSSKRRDRNTEAFF. CDR3 coding DNA: TGTGCCAGTAGTAGCAAGCGCCGGGACAGGAACACTGAAGCTTTCTTT.

There are many counts of this clonotype. The rearrangement uses TRBV7-9 and TRBJ2-7; a weak D match, TRBD1 (6 bases). The germline gives CDR1 SEHNR, CDR2 FQNEAQ (reference sequence). The CDR3 sequence is 16 residues long. Trimming removed 0 bases at V and 2 bases at J, with 14 bases between. CDR3 protein: CASSLASTGLTYEQYF. The CDR3 region has the DNA TGTGCCAGCAGCTTAGCGTCGACAGGATTAACCTACGAGCAGTACTTC.

The chain carries TRBV12-3 or TRBV12-4 and TRBJ1-1; TRBD1 might be the D (5 bases). The ends were cut back, 7 bases at V and 10 bases at J, with 16 bases in the middle. The length of the CDR3 is 12 residues. In nucleotides, the CDR3 is TGTGCCAGCATGTGGGGGGGGTTTGCAGCTTTCTTT. Protein product: CASMWGGFAAFF.

This clonotype showed up just a few times. The V and J genes are TRBV27 and TRBJ2-2, with D possibly matching TRBD1 (5 bases). The CDR3 consists of 15 residues. V lost 6 bases and J lost 2, with 13 bases in between. Germline V gene lookup returns CDR1 MNHEY and CDR2 SMNVEV (reference sequence). The CDR3 DNA sequence: TGTGCCAGCAGAGTCCGACAGAGAAACACCGGGGAGCTGTTTTTT. Its protein product is CASRVRQRNTGELFF.

This clonotype showed up many times. The chain links TRBV7-2 to TRBJ2-3; 7 bases line up with TRBD2. Germline loops: CDR1 SGHTA, CDR2 FQGNSA. Trimming at V came to 0 bases and at J to 5 bases, leaving 8 bases not matched to a gene. This CDR3 spans 16 amino acids. The CDR3 loop reads CASSLASGRAGDTQYF. Written as DNA, the CDR3 is TGTGCCAGCAGCTTAGCTAGCGGGCGGGCGGGAGATACGCAGTATTTT.

This clonotype was observed a handful of times. This chain links TRBV12-3 or TRBV12-4 with TRBJ2-1; 8 nucleotides match TRBD1. V was pared by 7 bases and J by 6 bases, with 5 bases of the junction left unmatched. The CDR3 runs 13 residues. In DNA, the CDR3 is TGTGCCAGCAACAGGGGGGTTTCCAATGAGCAGTTCTTC. Protein product: CASNRGVSNEQFF.

The rearrangement joins TRBV4-3 to TRBJ1-5; TRBD1 matches at 7 bases. After removal of 4 bases from V and 4 bases from J, the junction contained 7 bases not matched to a gene. The germline gives CDR1 LGHNA, CDR2 YSLEER. The CDR3 has 15 amino acids. The CDR3 DNA is TGCGCCAGCAGCCGAACCGGGACAGAGAATCAGCCCCAGCATTTT. Protein: CASSRTGTENQPQHF.

The rearrangement joins TRBV7-9 to TRBJ1-4, with 8 bases fitting TRBD1. Germline values: CDR1 SEHNR, CDR2 FQNEAQ (reference sequence). This CDR3 region has 14 residues. Losses at the gene ends were 5 bases for V and 8 bases for J; bases not matched to a gene: 7. As DNA, the CDR3 is TGTGCCAGCAGCCAGGACAGGGAAGGGGAAAAACTGTTTTTT. This encodes CASSQDREGEKLFF.

This clonotype showed up just a few times. The chain recombines TRBV12-5 with TRBJ2-1; D remains unclear. CDR3 length: 13 residues. Trimming left V 2 bases short and J 9 bases short, with 11 bases between. The germline V gene has CDR1 LGHNT and CDR2 FRNRAP. CDR3 sequence: CASGLYLRSEQFF. For the CDR3, the DNA is TGTGCTAGTGGTTTGTACCTCCGATCTGAGCAGTTCTTC.

V is TRBV19 and J is TRBJ1-4; tentative D call: TRBD1 (6 bases). The CDR3 consists of 18 residues. Trimming stripped 7 bases from V and 7 bases from J, with 28 bases between. Germline V gene data show CDR1 as LNHDA and CDR2 as SQIVND (reference sequence). CDR3 DNA: TGTGCCAGTACCTCCCACTTCGGGGTACGGGGGCATGGTGAAAAACTGTTTTTT. It codes for CASTSHFGVRGHGEKLFF.

V is TRBV23-1 and J is TRBJ2-1; 11 bases are shared with TRBD1. TRBV23-1 counts as an open reading frame of uncertain function. The CDR3 sequence is 15 residues long. V lost 7 bases to trimming and J lost 5 bases; unmatched junction nucleotides: 7. The CDR3 sequence is CASTLPGQGDNEQFF. Written as DNA, the CDR3 is TGCGCCAGCACATTACCGGGACAGGGGGACAATGAGCAGTTCTTC.

CDR3 sequence: CACGRGTYNEQFF. Here the CDR3 DNA reads TGTGCCTGCGGCAGGGGGACCTACAATGAGCAGTTCTTC. The chain links TRBV6-1 to TRBJ2-1; 7 bases are a match to TRBD1. The V gene end was trimmed by 11 bases and the J gene end by 2 bases; junction bases not matched to a gene: 6. This CDR3 region has 13 residues. From germline, CDR1 is MNHNS and CDR2 SASEGT.

This CDR3 is CASSLFVLGTEAFF. The CDR3 nucleotides are TGTGCCAGCAGTCTTTTTGTCCTCGGCACTGAAGCTTTCTTT. The chain joins TRBV2 to TRBJ1-1; D is uncertain. The CDR3 length is 14 residues. Trimming pared 5 bases from V and 4 bases from J, leaving 14 bases between. The germline CDR1 and CDR2 sequences are SNHLY and FYNNEI. Using reference TRBV2 and TRBJ1-1 for the parts outside the CDR3, the full variable domain is EPEVTQTPSHQVTQMGQEVILRCVPISNHLYFYWYRQILGQKVEFLVSFYNNEISEKSEIFDDQFSVERPDGSNFTLKIRSTKLEDSAMYFCASSLFVLGTEAFFGQGTRLTVV.

This clonotype has a handful of counts. The chain links TRBV12-3 or TRBV12-4 to TRBJ1-3; D is unclear. The CDR3 loop spans 14 amino acids. Trimming removed 6 bases from V and 2 bases from J, with 11 bases in between. CDR3 in DNA: TGTGCCAGCAGCCCCGCCTCTACTGGAAACACCATATATTTT. It codes for CASSPASTGNTIYF.

This chain joins TRBV6-1 and TRBJ1-1; D is perhaps TRBD1 (5 bases). Trimming pared 8 bases from V and 4 bases from J, leaving 11 bases between. This CDR3 comprises 12 residues. Germline CDR1 MNHNS, CDR2 SASEGT. The CDR3 DNA reads TGTGCCAGCGGGGCAGGCCTCACTGAAGCTTTCTTT. Its translation is CASGAGLTEAFF.

In its sample, this clonotype was seen a few times. This chain uses TRBV28 with TRBJ2-3; 7 bases map to TRBD1. Germline assignment: CDR1 MDHEN and CDR2 SYDVKM. The CDR3 runs to 14 residues. V was clipped by 7 bases and J by 0 bases; unmatched bases: 4. The CDR3 here is CASIETGSTDTQYF. For the CDR3, the DNA is TGTGCCAGCATCGAGACAGGGAGCACAGATACGCAGTATTTT.

The chain carries TRBV6-6 and TRBJ2-4, with D hard to call. CDR1 MNHNY and CDR2 SVGAGI come from the germline V gene (reference sequence). Trimming removed 0 bases from V and 4 bases from J, with 7 bases in between. This CDR3 contains 14 residues. CDR3 nucleotides: TGTGCCAGCAGTTACTCCGCGGTGAAAAACATTCAGTACTTC. It specifies CASSYSAVKNIQYF.